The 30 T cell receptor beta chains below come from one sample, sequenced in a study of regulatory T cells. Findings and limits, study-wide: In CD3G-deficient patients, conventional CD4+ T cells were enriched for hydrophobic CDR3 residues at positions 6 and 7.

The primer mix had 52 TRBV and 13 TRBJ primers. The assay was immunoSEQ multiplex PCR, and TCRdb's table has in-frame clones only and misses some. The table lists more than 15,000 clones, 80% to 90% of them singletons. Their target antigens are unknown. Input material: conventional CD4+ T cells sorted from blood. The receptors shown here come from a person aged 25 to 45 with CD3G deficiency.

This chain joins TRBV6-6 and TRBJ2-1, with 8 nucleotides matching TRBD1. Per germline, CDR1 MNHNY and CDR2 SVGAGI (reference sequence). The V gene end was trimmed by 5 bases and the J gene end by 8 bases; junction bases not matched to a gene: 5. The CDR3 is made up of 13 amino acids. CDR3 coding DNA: TGTGCCAGCAGTCAGGACAGGGAGTATGAGCAGTTCTTC. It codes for CASSQDREYEQFF.

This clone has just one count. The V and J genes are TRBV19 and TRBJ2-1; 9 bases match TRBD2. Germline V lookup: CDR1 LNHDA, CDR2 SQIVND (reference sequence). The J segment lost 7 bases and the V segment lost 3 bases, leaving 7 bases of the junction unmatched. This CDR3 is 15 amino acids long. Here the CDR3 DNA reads TGTGCCAGTAGTATTAAAATGGGACTAGCAAATGAGCAGTTCTTC. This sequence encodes CASSIKMGLANEQFF.

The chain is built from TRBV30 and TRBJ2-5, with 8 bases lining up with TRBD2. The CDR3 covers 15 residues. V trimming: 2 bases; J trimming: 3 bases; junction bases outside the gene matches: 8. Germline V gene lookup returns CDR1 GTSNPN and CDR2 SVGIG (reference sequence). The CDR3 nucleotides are TGTGCCTGGAGTAAATTAGGACTAGCAAAAGAGACCCAGTACTTC. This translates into CAWSKLGLAKETQYF.

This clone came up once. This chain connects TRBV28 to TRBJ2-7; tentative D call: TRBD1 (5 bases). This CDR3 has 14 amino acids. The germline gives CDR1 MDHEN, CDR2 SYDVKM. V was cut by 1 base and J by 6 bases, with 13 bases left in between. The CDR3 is CASSLSGRVGEQYF. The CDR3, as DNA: TGTGCCAGCAGTTTATCTGGCAGGGTGGGCGAGCAGTACTTC.

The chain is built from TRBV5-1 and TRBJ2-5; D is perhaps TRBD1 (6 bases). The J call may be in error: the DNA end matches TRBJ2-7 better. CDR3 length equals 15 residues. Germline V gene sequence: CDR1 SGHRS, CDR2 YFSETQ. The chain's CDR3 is CASSLDRESTYEQYF. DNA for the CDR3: TGCGCCAGCAGCTTGGACAGGGAGAGCACCTACGAGCAGTACTTC.

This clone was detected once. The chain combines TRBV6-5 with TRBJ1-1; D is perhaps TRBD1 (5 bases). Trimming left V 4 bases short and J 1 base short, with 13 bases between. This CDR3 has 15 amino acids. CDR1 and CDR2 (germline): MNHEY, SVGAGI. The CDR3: CASSLTGASNTEAFF. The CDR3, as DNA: TGTGCCAGCAGTTTGACCGGGGCCTCGAACACTGAAGCTTTCTTT.

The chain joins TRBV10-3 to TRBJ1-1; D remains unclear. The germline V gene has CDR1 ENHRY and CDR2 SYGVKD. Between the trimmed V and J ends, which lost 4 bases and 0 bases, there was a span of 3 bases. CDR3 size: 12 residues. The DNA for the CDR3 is TGTGCCATCAGTGCAGTGAACACTGAAGCTTTCTTT. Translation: CAISAVNTEAFF.

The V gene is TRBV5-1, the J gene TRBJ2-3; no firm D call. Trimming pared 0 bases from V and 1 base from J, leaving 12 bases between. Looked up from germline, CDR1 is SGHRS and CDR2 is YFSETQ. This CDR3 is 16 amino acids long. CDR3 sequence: CASSLVVGPGTDTQYF. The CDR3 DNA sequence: TGCGCCAGCAGCTTGGTCGTTGGACCCGGCACAGATACGCAGTATTTT.

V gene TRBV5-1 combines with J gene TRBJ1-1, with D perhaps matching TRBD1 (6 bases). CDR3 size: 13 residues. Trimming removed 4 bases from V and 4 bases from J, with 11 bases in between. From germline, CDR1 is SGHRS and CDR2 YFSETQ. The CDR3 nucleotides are TGCGCCAGCAGCCGCCAACAGGGCACTGAAGCTTTCTTT. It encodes CASSRQQGTEAFF. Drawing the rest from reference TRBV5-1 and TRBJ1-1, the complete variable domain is KAGVTQTPRYLIKTRGQQVTLSCSPISGHRSVSWYQQTPGQGLQFLFEYFSETQRNKGNFPGRFSGRQFSNSRSEMNVSTLELGDSALYLCASSRQQGTEAFFGQGTRLTVV.

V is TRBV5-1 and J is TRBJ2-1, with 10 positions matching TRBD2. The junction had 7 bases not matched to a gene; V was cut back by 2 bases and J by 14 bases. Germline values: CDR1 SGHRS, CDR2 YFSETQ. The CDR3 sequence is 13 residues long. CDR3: CASSFRLAGEKFF. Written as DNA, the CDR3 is TGCGCCAGCAGCTTTCGTCTAGCGGGAGAAAAGTTCTTC.

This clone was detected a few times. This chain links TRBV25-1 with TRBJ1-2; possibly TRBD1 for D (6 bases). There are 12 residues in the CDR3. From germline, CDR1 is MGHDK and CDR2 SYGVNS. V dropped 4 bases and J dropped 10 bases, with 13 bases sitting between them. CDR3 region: CASSATGRDYTF. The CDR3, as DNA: TGTGCCAGCAGTGCTACAGGGAGAGACTACACCTTC.

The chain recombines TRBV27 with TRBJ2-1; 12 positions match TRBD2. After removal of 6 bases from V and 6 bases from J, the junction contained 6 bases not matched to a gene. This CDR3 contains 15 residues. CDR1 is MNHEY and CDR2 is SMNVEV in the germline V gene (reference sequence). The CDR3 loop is CASRGTSGPFNEQFF. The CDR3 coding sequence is TGTGCCAGCAGAGGGACTAGCGGGCCTTTCAATGAGCAGTTCTTC.

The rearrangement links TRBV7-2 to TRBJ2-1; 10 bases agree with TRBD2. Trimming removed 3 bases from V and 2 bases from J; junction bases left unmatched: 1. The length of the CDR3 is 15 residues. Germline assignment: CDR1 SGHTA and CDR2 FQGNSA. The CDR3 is CASSFGTSAYNEQFF. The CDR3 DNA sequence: TGTGCCAGCAGCTTCGGGACTAGCGCCTACAATGAGCAGTTCTTC. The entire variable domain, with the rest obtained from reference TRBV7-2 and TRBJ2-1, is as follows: GAGVSQSPSNKVTEKGKDVELRCDPISGHTALYWYRQSLGQGLEFLIYFQGNSAPDKSGLPSDRFSAERTGGSVSTLTIQRTQQEDSAVYLCASSFGTSAYNEQFFGPGTRLTVL.

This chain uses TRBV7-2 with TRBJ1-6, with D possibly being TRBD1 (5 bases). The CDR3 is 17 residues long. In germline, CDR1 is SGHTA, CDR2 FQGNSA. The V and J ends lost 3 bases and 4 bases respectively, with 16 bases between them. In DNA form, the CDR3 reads TGTGCCAGCAGCTTTTTTTCCCGGGGGATATATAATTCACCCCTCCACTTT. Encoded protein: CASSFFSRGIYNSPLHF.

The CDR3 DNA is TGTGCCAGCAGTTATGGACGGGGGGGCCGAACCGGGGAGCTGTTTTTT. Its protein product is CASSYGRGGRTGELFF. This rearrangement joins TRBV6-6 to TRBJ2-2; 8 nucleotides line up with TRBD2. Trimming removed 3 bases from V and 5 bases from J; junction bases left unmatched: 8. Germline assignment: CDR1 MNHNY and CDR2 SVGAGI (reference sequence). The CDR3 totals 16 residues.

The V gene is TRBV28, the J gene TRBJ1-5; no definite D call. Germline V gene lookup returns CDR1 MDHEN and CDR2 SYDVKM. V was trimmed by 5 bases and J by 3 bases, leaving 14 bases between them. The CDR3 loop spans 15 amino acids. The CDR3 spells CASSPRRSLNQPQHF. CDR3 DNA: TGTGCCAGCAGTCCCAGACGTTCTCTCAATCAGCCCCAGCATTTT.

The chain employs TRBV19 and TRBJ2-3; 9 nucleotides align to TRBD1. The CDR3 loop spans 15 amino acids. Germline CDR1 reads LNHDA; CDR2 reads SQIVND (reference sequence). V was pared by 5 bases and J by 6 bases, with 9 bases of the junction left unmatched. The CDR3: CASSVGQGLGDTQYF. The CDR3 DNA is TGTGCCAGTAGTGTGGGACAGGGCCTGGGGGATACGCAGTATTTT. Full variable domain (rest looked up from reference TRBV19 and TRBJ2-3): DGGITQSPKYLFRKEGQNVTLSCEQNLNHDAMYWYRQDPGQGLRLIYYSQIVNDFQKGDIAEGYSVSREKKESFPLTVTSAQKNPTAFYLCASSVGQGLGDTQYFGPGTRLTVL.

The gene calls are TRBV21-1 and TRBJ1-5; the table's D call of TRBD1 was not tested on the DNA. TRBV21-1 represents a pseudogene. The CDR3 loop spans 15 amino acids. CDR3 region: CASSKAGQGTQPQHF. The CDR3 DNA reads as TGTGCCAGCAGCAAAGCGGGACAGGGTACGCAGCCCCAGCATTTT.

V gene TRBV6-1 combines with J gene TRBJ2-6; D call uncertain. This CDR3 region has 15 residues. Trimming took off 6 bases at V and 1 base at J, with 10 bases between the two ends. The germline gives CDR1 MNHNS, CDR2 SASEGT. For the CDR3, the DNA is TGTGCCAGCAGCCCGATCCTTTCTGGGGCCAACGTCCTGACTTTC. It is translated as CASSPILSGANVLTF.

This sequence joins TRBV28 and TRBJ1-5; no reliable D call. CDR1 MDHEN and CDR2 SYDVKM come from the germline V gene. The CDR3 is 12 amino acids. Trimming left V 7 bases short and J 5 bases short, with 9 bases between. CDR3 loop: CASTQYYQPQHF. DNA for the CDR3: TGTGCCAGCACCCAGTATTATCAGCCCCAGCATTTT.

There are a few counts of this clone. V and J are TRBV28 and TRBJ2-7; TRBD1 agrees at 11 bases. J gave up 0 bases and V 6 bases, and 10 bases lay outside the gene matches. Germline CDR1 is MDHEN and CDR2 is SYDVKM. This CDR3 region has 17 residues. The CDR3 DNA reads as TGTGCCAGCAGCCTTAGGGTCGGGACAGGGGGCTCCTACGAGCAGTACTTC. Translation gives CASSLRVGTGGSYEQYF.

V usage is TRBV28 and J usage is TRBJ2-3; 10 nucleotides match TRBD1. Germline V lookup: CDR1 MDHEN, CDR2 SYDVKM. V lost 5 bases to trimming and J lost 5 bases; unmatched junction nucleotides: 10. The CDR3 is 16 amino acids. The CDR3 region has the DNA TGTGCCAGCAGTACGCCGGGACAGGGGAGTAAAGATACGCAGTATTTT. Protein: CASSTPGQGSKDTQYF.

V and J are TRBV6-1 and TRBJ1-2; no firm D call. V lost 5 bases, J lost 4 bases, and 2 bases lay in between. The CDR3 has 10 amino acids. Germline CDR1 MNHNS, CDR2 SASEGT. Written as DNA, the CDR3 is TGTGCCAGCAGTCGCTATGGCTACACCTTC. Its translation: CASSRYGYTF.

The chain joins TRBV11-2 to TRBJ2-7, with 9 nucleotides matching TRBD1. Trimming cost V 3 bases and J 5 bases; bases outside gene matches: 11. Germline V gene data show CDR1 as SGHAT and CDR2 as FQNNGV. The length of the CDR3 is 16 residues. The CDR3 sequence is CASSFDLGQGNHEQYF. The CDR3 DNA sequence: TGTGCCAGCAGCTTCGACCTGGGACAGGGAAACCACGAGCAGTACTTC. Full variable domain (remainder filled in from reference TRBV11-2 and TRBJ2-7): EAGVAQSPRYKIIEKRQSVAFWCNPISGHATLYWYQQILGQGPKLLIQFQNNGVVDDSQLPKDRFSAERLKGVDSTLKIQPAKLEDSAVYLCASSFDLGQGNHEQYFGPGTRLTVT.

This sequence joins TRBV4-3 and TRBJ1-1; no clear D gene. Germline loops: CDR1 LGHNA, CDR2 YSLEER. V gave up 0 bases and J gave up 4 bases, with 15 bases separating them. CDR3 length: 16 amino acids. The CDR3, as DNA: TGCGCCAGCAGCCAAGATGGTCGCAGGTCGGGCACTGAAGCTTTCTTT. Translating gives CASSQDGRRSGTEAFF.

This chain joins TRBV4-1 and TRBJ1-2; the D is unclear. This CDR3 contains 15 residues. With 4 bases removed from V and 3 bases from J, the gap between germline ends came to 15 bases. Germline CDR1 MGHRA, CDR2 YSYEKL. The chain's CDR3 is CASSPGPDRHYGYTF. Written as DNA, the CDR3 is TGCGCCAGCAGCCCCGGACCGGACCGGCACTATGGCTACACCTTC.

The CDR3 bases are TGTGCCAGCTCACCAAGGGGCTACAATGAGCAGTTCTTC. Its translation is CASSPRGYNEQFF. The V and J genes are TRBV18 and TRBJ2-1, with D perhaps matching TRBD1 (5 bases). Germline V gene data show CDR1 as KGHSH and CDR2 as LQKENI. The CDR3 has 13 residues. Between the trimmed V and J ends, which lost 2 bases and 3 bases, there was a span of 5 bases.

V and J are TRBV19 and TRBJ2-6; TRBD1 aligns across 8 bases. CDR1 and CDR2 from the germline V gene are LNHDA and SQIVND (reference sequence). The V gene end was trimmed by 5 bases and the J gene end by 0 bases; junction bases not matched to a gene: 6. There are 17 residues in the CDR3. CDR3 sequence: CASSLRQGSSGANVLTF. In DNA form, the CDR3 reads TGTGCCAGTAGTTTAAGACAGGGGAGCTCTGGGGCCAACGTCCTGACTTTC.

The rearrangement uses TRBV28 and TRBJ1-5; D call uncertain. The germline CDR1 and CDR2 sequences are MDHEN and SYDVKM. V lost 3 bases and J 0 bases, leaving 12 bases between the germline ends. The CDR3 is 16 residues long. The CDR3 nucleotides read TGTGCCAGCAGTTTGGCGGGCCGGTTTAGCAATCAGCCCCAGCATTTT. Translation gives CASSLAGRFSNQPQHF.

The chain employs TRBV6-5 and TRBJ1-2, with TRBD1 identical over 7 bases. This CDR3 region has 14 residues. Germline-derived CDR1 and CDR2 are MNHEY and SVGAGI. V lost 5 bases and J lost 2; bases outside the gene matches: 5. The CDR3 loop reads CASSPTGPNYGYTF. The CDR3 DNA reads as TGTGCCAGCAGTCCGACAGGGCCGAACTATGGCTACACCTTC.